This entry concerns a single T cell receptor beta chain. These data come from a study of blood T cell repertoires in COVID-19. V lost 3 bases and J lost 0; bases outside the gene matches: 5. There are 16 residues in the CDR3. Per germline, CDR1 SGHTA and CDR2 FQGNSA. TCRdb's table, derived via immunoSEQ multiplex PCR, lists solely in-frame clones and lacks some. The sample lists some 330,000 clones; roughly 90% were seen once. The TCR comes from a woman aged 25 to 39 who had recovered from COVID-19. The chain links TRBV7-2 to TRBJ2-3, with TRBD2 matching 8 bases. Input material: PBMCs or T cells enriched from blood (not recorded which). CDR3 sequence (DNA): TGTGCCAGCAGCTTCCGAATAGCGGGGAGCACAGATACGCAGTATTTT. Translation gives CASSFRIAGSTDTQYF.